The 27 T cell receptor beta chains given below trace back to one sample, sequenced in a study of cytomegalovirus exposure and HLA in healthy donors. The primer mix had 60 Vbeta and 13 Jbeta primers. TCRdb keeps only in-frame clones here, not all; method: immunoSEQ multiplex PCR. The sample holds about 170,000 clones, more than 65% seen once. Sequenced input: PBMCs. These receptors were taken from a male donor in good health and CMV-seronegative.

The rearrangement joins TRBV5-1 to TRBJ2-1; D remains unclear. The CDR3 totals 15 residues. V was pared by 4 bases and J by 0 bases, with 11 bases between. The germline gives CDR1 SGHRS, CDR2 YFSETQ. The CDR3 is CASSRPLFSYNEQFF. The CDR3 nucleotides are TGCGCCAGCAGCCGTCCGCTATTCTCCTACAATGAGCAGTTCTTC.

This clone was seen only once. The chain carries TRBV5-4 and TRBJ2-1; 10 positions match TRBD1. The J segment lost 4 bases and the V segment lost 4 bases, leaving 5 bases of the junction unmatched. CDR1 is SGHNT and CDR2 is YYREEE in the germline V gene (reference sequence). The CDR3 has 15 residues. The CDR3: CASSPGQGKYNEQFF. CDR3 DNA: TGTGCCAGCAGCCCGGGACAGGGGAAATACAATGAGCAGTTCTTC.

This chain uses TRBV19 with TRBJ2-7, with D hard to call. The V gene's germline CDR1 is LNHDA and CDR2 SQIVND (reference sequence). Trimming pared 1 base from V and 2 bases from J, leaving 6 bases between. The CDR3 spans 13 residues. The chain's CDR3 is CASSIGSTYEQYF. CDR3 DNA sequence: TGTGCCAGTAGTATAGGGAGTACCTACGAGCAGTACTTC. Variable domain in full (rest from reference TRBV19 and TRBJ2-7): DGGITQSPKYLFRKEGQNVTLSCEQNLNHDAMYWYRQDPGQGLRLIYYSQIVNDFQKGDIAEGYSVSREKKESFPLTVTSAQKNPTAFYLCASSIGSTYEQYFGPGTRLTVT.

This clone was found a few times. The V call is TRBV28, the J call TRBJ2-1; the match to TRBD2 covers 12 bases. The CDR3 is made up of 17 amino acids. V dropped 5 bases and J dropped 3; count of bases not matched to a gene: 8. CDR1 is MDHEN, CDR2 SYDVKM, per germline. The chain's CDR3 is CASSPYPGLAGYNEQFF. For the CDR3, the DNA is TGTGCCAGCAGTCCGTACCCGGGACTAGCGGGCTACAATGAGCAGTTCTTC.

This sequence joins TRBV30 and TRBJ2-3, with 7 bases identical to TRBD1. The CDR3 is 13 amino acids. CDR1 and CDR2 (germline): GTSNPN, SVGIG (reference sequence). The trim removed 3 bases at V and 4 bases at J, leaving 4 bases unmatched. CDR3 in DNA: TGTGCCTGGAGCGAGGGGACAGCAGATACGCAGTATTTT. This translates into CAWSEGTADTQYF.

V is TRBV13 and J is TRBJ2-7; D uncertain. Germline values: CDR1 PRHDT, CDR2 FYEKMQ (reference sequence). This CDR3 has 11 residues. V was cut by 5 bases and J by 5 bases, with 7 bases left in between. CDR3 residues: CASSLPHEQYF. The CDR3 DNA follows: TGTGCCAGCAGCCTCCCCCACGAGCAGTACTTC.

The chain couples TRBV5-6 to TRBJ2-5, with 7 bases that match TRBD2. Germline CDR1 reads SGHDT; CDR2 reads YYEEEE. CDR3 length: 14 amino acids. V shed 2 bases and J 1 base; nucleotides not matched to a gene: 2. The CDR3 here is CASSFGTTQETQYF. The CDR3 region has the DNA TGTGCCAGCAGCTTTGGGACTACCCAAGAGACCCAGTACTTC.

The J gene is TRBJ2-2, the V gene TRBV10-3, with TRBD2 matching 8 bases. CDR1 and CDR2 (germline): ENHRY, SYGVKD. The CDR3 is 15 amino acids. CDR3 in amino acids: CASHAGGLNTGELFF. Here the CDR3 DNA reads TGTGCTTCCCATGCGGGGGGACTGAACACCGGGGAGCTGTTTTTT.

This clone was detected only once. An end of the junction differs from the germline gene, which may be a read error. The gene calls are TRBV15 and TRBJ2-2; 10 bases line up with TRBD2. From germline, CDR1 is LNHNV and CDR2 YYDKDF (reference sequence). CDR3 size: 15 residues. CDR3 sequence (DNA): TGTGTCACCAGCAGCGGGGGGGCCGACACCGGGGAGCTGTTTTTT. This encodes CVTSSGGADTGELFF.

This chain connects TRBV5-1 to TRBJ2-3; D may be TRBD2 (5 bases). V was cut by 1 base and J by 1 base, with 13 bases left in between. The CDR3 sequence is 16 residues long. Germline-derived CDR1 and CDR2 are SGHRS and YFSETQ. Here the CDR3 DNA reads TGCGCCAGCAGCTTGTGGAAAGGAGGCGGCACAGATACGCAGTATTTT. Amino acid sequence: CASSLWKGGGTDTQYF. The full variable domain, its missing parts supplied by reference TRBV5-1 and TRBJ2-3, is KAGVTQTPRYLIKTRGQQVTLSCSPISGHRSVSWYQQTPGQGLQFLFEYFSETQRNKGNFPGRFSGRQFSNSRSEMNVSTLELGDSALYLCASSLWKGGGTDTQYFGPGTRLTVL.

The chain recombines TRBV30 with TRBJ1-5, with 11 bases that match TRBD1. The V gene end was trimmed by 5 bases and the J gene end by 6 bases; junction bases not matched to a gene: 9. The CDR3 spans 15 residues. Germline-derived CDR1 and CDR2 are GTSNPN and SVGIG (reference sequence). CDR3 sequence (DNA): TGTGCCTGGGGCGGAGGACAGGGGGCGAGTCAGCCCCAGCATTTT. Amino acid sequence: CAWGGGQGASQPQHF.

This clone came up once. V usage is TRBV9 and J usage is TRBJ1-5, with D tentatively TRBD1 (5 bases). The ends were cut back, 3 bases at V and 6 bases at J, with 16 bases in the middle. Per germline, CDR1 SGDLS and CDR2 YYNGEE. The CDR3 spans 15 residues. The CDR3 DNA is TGTGCCAGCAGCGGGGCAGGGAATCTTGCTCAGCCCCAGCATTTT. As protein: CASSGAGNLAQPQHF.

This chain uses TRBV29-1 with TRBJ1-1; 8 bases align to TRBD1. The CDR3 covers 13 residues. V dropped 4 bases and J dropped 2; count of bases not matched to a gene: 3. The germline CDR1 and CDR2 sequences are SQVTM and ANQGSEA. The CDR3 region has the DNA TGCAGCGTTGGGACAGGGATAAACACTGAAGCTTTCTTT. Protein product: CSVGTGINTEAFF.

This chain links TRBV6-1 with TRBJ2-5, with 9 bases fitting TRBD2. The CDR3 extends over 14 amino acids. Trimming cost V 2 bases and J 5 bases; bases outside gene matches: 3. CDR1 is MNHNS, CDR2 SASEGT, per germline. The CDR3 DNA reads TGTGCCAGCAGTGAACTAGCGGGGAGGGAGACCCAGTACTTC. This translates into CASSELAGRETQYF.

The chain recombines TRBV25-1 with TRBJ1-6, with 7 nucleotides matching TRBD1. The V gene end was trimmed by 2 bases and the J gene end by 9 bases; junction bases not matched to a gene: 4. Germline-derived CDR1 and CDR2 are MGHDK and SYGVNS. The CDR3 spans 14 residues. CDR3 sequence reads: CASSERDSLSPLHF. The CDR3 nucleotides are TGTGCCAGCAGTGAAAGGGACAGCCTTTCACCCCTCCACTTT.

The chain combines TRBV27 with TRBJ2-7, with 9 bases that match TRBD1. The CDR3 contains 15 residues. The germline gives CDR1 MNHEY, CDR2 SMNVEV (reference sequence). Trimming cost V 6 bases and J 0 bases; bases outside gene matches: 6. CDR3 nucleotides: TGTGCCAGCAGGTCGGGACAGGGCGGCTCCTACGAGCAGTACTTC. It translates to CASRSGQGGSYEQYF.

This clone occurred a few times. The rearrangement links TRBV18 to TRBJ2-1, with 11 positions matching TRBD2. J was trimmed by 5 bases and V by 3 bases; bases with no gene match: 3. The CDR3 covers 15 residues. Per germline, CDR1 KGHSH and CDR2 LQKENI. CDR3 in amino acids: CASSPSGREDNEQFF. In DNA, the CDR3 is TGTGCCAGCTCACCTAGCGGGAGGGAAGACAATGAGCAGTTCTTC. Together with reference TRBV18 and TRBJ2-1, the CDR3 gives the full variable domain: NAGVMQNPRHLVRRRGQEARLRCSPMKGHSHVYWYRQLPEEGLKFMVYLQKENIIDESGMPKERFSAEFPKEGPSILRIQQVVRGDSAAYFCASSPSGREDNEQFFGPGTRLTVL.

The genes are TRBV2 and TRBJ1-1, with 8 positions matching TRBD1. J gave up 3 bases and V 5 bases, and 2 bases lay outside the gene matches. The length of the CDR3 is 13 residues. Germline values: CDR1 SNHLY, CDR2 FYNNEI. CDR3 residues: CASSKDRDTEAFF. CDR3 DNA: TGTGCCAGCAGTAAGGACAGGGACACTGAAGCTTTCTTT.

Here the CDR3 DNA reads TGTGCCAGCGGGGGGCTAGCGGGATTCAATGAGCAGTTCTTC. This sequence encodes CASGGLAGFNEQFF. This rearrangement joins TRBV6-1 to TRBJ2-1; 9 nucleotides match TRBD2. The ends lost 8 bases at V and 6 bases at J; junction bases unmatched: 8. The CDR3 runs to 14 residues. Looked up from germline, CDR1 is MNHNS and CDR2 is SASEGT.

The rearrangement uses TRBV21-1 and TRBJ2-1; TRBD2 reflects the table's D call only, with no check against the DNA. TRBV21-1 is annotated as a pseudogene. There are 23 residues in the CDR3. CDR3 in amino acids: CASSPARSSGGPGGVVSYNEQFF. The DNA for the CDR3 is TGTGCCAGCAGCCCCGCTCGGTCCAGCGGGGGGCCTGGTGGGGTTGTCTCCTACAATGAGCAGTTCTTC.

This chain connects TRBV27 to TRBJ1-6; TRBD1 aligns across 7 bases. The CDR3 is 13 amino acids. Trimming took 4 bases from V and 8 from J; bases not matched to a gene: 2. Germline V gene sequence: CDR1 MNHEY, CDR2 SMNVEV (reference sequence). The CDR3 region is CASSYQGDSPLHF. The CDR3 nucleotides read TGTGCCAGCAGTTATCAGGGGGATTCACCCCTCCACTTT.

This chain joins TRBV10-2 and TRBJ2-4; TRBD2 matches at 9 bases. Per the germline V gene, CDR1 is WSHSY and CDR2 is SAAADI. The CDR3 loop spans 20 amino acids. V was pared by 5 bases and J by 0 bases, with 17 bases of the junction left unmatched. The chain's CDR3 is CASSHNWRAGGQLAKNIQYF. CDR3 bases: TGCGCCAGCAGTCACAATTGGAGGGCGGGGGGGCAACTAGCCAAAAACATTCAGTACTTC.

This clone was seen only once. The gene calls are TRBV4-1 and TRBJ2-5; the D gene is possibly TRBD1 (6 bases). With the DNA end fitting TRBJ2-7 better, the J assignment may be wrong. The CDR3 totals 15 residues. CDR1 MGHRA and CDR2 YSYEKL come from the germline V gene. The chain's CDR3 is CASSQDETGRYEQYF. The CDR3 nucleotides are TGCGCCAGCAGCCAAGATGAGACAGGACGCTACGAGCAGTACTTC.

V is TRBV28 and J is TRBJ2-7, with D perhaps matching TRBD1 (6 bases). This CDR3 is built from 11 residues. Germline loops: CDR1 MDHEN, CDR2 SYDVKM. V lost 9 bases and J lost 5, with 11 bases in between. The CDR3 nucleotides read TGTGCCAGTCAGGGGTCCCACGAGCAGTACTTC. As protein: CASQGSHEQYF.

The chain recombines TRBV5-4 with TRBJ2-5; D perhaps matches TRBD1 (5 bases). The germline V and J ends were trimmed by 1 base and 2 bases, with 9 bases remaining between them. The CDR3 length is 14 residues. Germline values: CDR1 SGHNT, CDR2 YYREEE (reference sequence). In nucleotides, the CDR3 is TGTGCCAGCAGCTTGCCGTCAGGGCAAGAGACCCAGTACTTC. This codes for CASSLPSGQETQYF.

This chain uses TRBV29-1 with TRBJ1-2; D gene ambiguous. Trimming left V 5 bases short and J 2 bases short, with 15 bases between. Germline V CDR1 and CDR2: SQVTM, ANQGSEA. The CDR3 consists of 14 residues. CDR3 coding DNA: TGCAGCGTTACCCCCCGACATCGAAACTATGGCTACACCTTC. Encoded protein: CSVTPRHRNYGYTF.

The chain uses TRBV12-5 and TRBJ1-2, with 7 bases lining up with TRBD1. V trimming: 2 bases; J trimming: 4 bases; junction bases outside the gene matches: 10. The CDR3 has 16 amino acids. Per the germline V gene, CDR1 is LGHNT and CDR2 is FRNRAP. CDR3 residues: CASGLLRTGTVYGYTF. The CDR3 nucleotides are TGTGCTAGTGGTTTGCTCCGCACCGGGACAGTCTATGGCTACACCTTC.